This T cell receptor beta chain was documented in a study of blood T cell repertoires in COVID-19. About the research overall: Spain, Italy and the United States supplied samples that represented acute and convalescent COVID-19.

Sequenced by immunoSEQ multiplex PCR; TCRdb stores in-frame clones only, minus some. The repertoire holds roughly 300,000 clones, with approximately 92% as singletons. The sequenced sample was PBMCs or T cells enriched from blood (not recorded which). The receptor was isolated from a woman under 40 who had recovered from COVID-19.

The CDR3, as DNA: TGTGCCAGCAGTTTAAACGGGAGGGGACACTATGGCTACACCTTC. As protein: CASSLNGRGHYGYTF. This rearrangement joins TRBV28 to TRBJ1-2; D is possibly TRBD1 (5 bases). The CDR3 runs 15 residues. The germline gives CDR1 MDHEN, CDR2 SYDVKM. With 2 bases removed from V and 3 bases from J, the gap between germline ends came to 13 bases.